This T cell receptor (beta chain) stems from a study of OX40 agonist ivuxolimab in advanced cancers. Trimming cost V 2 bases and J 0 bases, with 20 bases left between them. Germline lookup yields CDR1 KGHSH and CDR2 LQKENI. The length of the CDR3 is 19 residues. Notes on this clone: What it binds is not known.

Study-wide results and caveats: More expanded clones were seen, on average, in CD8+ T cells than in CD4+.

Profiling relied on immunoSEQ multiplex PCR, and the TCRdb table lists in-frame clones only, not all of them. The sample contains tens of thousands of clones, 80% to 90% of which appear only once. This rearrangement joins TRBV18 to TRBJ1-5, with D perhaps matching TRBD1 (5 bases). The sequenced sample was CD4+ or CD8+ T cells sorted from blood, obtained in a trial of the OX40 agonist ivuxolimab. The receptor comes from an adult with an advanced solid tumor such as melanoma, head and neck, liver or kidney cancer. The CDR3 reads CASSPSSTGPLGSNQPQHF. The CDR3 DNA is TGTGCCAGCTCACCAAGTAGTACAGGCCCGTTAGGTAGCAATCAGCCCCAGCATTTT.